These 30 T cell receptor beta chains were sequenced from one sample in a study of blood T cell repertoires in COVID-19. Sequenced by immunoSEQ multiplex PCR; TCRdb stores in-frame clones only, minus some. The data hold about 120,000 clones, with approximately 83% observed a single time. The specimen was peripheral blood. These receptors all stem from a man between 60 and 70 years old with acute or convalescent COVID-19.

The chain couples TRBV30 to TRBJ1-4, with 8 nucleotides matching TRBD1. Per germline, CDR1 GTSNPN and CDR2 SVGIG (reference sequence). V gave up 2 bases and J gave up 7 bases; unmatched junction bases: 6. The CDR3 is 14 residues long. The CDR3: CAWSTPGTGEKLFF. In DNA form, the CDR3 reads TGTGCCTGGAGTACCCCCGGGACAGGTGAAAAACTGTTTTTT.

The CDR3 spells CASSMEGQASPKTQYF. The CDR3 nucleotides are TGCGCCAGCAGCATGGAGGGACAGGCCTCGCCAAAGACCCAGTACTTC. J is TRBJ2-5 and V is TRBV5-1, with 8 nucleotides matching TRBD1. Per the germline V gene, CDR1 is SGHRS and CDR2 is YFSETQ. The CDR3 totals 16 residues. V trimming: 4 bases; J trimming: 6 bases; junction bases outside the gene matches: 14.

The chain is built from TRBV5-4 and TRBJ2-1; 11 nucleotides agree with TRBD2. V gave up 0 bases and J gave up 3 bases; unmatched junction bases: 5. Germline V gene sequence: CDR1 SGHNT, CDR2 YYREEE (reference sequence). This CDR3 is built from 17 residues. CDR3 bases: TGTGCCAGCAGCTTGGCCCCGACTAGCGGGATCTACAATGAGCAGTTCTTC. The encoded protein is CASSLAPTSGIYNEQFF. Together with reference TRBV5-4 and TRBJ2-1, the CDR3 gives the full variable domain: ETGVTQSPTHLIKTRGQQVTLRCSSQSGHNTVSWYQQALGQGPQFIFQYYREEENGRGNFPPRFSGLQFPNYSSELNVNALELDDSALYLCASSLAPTSGIYNEQFFGPGTRLTVL.

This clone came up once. The CDR3: CASSSDSPLYNEQFF. DNA of the CDR3: TGTGCCAGCAGCTCTGACAGTCCCCTATACAATGAGCAGTTCTTC. V and J are TRBV7-8 and TRBJ2-1, with a possible D match to TRBD1 (5 bases). Looked up from germline, CDR1 is SGHVS and CDR2 is FQNEAQ. This CDR3 spans 15 amino acids. Trimming shortened V by 4 bases and J by 4 bases, and 14 bases separated the two germline ends.

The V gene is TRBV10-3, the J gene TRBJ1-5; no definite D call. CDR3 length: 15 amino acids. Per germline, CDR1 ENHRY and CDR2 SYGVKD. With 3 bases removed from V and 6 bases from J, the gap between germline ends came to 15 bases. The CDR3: CAISDLTGFGQPQHF. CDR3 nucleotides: TGTGCCATCAGTGACCTTACCGGGTTCGGTCAGCCCCAGCATTTT.

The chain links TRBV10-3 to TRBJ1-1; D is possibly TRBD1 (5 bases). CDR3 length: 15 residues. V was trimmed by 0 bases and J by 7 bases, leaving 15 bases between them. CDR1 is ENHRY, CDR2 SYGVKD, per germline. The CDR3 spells CAISESAGFKDEAFF. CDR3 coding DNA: TGTGCCATCAGTGAGTCGGCAGGGTTTAAGGATGAAGCTTTCTTT.

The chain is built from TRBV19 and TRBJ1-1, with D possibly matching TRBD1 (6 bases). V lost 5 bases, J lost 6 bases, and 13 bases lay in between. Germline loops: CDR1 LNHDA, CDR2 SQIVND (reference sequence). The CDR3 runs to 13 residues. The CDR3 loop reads CASSWDGGPEAFF. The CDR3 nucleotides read TGTGCCAGTAGTTGGGACGGGGGGCCTGAAGCTTTCTTT.

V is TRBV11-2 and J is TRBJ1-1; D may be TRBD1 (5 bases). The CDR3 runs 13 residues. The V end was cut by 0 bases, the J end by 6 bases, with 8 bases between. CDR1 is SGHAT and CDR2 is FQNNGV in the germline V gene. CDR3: CASSLDRQSEAFF. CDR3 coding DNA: TGTGCCAGCAGCTTAGATCGACAGTCTGAAGCTTTCTTT.

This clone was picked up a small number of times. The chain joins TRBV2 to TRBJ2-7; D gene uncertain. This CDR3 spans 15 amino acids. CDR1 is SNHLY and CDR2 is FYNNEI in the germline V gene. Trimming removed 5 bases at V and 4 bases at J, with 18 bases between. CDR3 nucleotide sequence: TGTGCCAGCAGTCTTAATCGAGAGCCCATTTACGAGCAGTACTTC. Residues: CASSLNREPIYEQYF.

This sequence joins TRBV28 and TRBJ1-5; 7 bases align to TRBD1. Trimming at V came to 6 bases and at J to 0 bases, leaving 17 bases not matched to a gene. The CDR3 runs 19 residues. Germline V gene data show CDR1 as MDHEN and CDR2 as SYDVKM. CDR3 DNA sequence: TGTGCCAGCAGCCGAACAGCCCCGGCGGGACAGAATAGCAATCAGCCCCAGCATTTT. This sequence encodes CASSRTAPAGQNSNQPQHF.

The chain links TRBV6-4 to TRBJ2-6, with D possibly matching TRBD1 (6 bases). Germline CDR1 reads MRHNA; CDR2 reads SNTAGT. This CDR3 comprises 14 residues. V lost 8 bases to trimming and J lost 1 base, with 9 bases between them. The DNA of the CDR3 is TGTGCCAGCTCGGGACAATCTGGGGCCAACGTCCTGACTTTC. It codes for CASSGQSGANVLTF.

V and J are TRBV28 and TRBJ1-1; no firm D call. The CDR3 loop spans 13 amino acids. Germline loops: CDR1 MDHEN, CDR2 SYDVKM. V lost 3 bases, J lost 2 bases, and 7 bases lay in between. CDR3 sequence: CASSFSGNTEAFF. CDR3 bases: TGTGCCAGCAGTTTCTCGGGTAACACTGAAGCTTTCTTT.

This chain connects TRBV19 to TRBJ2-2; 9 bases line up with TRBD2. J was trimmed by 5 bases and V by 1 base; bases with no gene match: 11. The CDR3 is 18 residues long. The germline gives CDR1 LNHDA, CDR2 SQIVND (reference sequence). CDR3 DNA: TGTGCCAGTAGTATAGGATTAGCGGGAGCGTCGTGGACCGGGGAGCTGTTTTTT. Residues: CASSIGLAGASWTGELFF.

CDR3 DNA sequence: TGTGCCAGCAGCTACCGACTAGCGGGCACCGGGGAGCTGTTTTTT. Translating it yields CASSYRLAGTGELFF. The chain uses TRBV7-2 and TRBJ2-2; 10 bases agree with TRBD2. Trimming at V came to 4 bases and at J to 4 bases, leaving 3 bases not matched to a gene. CDR1 SGHTA and CDR2 FQGNSA come from the germline V gene. The CDR3 has 15 amino acids.

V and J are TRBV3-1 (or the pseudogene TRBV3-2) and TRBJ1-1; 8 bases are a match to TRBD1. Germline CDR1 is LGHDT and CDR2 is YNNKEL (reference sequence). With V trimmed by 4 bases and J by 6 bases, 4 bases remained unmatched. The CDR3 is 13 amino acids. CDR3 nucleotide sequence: TGTGCCAGCAGCCCACAGGGGGACTCTGAAGCTTTCTTT. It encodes CASSPQGDSEAFF.

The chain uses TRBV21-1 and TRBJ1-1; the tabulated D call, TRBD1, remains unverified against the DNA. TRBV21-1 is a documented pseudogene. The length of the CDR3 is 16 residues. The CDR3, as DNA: TGTGCCAGCAGCTTAATCGAAGACAGGGTGGGCCCTGAAGCTTTCTTT. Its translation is CASSLIEDRVGPEAFF.

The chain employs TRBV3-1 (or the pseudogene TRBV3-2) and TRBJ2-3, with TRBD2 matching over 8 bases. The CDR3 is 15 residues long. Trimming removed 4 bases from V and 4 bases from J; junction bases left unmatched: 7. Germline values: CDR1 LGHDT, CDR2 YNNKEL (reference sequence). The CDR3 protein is CASSPRRGGADTQYF. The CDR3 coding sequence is TGTGCCAGCAGCCCGCGCCGGGGGGGCGCAGATACGCAGTATTTT.

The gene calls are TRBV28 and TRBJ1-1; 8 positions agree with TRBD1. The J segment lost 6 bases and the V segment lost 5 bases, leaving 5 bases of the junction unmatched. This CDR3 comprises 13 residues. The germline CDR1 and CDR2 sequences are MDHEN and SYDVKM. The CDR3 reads CASSPGQGPEAFF. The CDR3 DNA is TGTGCCAGCAGTCCAGGACAGGGCCCTGAAGCTTTCTTT.

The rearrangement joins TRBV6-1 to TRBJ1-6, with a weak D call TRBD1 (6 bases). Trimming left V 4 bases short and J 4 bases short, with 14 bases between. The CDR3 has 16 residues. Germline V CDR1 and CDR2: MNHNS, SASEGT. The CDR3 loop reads CASSVRGGVYNSPLHF. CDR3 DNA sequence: TGTGCCAGCAGTGTCAGGGGCGGTGTTTATAATTCACCCCTCCACTTT.

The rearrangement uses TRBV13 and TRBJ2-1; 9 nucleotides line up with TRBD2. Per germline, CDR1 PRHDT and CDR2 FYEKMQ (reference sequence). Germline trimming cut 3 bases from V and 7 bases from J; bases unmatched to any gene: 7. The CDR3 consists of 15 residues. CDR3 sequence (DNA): TGTGCCAGCAGCTTGAGGCGGGAGGGTGGTAATGAGCAGTTCTTC. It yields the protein CASSLRREGGNEQFF.

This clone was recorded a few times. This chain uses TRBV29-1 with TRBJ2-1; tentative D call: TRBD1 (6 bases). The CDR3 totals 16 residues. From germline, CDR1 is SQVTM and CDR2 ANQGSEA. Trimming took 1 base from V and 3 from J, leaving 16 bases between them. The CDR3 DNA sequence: TGCAGCGTTGAAGGGAGGTACAGGGTGGTCTACAATGAGCAGTTCTTC. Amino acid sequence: CSVEGRYRVVYNEQFF.

The CDR3 region is CASLPSRTGSYGYTF. In DNA, the CDR3 is TGTGCCAGCTTACCCTCCAGGACAGGTAGCTATGGCTACACCTTC. V usage is TRBV28 and J usage is TRBJ1-2; 7 nucleotides match TRBD1. This CDR3 has 15 amino acids. V dropped 8 bases and J dropped 4; count of bases not matched to a gene: 13. Germline V gene lookup returns CDR1 MDHEN and CDR2 SYDVKM.

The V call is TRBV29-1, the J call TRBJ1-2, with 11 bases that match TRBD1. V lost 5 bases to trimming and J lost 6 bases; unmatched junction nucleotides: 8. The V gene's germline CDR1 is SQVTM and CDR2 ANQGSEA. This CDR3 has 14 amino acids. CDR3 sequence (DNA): TGCAGCGTTCAAGGGACAGGGGGACGCGATGGCTACACCTTC. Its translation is CSVQGTGGRDGYTF.

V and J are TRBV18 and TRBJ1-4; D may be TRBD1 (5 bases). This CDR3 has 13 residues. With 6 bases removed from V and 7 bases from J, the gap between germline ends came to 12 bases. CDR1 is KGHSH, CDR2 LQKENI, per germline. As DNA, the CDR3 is TGTGCCAGCTCCCGGGACGGGAGTGAAAAACTGTTTTTT. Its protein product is CASSRDGSEKLFF.

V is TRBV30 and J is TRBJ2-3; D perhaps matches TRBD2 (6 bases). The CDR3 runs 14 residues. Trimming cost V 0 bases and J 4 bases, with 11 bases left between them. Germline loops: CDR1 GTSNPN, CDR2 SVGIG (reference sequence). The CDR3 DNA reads TGTGCCTGGAGTGTATCTAGCGCCGCAGATACGCAGTATTTT. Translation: CAWSVSSAADTQYF. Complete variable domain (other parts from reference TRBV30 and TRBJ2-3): SQTIHQWPATLVQPVGSPLSLECTVEGTSNPNLYWYRQAAGRGLQLLFYSVGIGQISSEVPQNLSASRPQDRQFILSSKKLLLSDSGFYLCAWSVSSAADTQYFGPGTRLTVL.

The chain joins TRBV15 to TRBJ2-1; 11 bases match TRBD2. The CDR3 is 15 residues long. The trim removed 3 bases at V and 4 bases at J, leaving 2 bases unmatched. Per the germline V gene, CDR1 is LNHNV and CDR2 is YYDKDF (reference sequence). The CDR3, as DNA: TGTGCCACCAGCAGGACTAGCGGGGAGTACAATGAGCAGTTCTTC. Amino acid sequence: CATSRTSGEYNEQFF.

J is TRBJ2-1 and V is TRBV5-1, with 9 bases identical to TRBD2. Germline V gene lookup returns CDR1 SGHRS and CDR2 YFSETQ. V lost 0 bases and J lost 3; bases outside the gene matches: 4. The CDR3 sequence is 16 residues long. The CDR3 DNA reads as TGCGCCAGCAGCTTGGGCGCTAGCGGGGTCTACAATGAGCAGTTCTTC. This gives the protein CASSLGASGVYNEQFF.

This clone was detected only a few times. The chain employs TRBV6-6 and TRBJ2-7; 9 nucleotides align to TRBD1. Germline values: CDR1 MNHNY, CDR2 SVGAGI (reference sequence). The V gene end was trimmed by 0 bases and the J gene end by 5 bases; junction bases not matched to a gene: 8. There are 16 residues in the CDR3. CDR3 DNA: TGTGCCAGCAGTTACTCGTTCGGACAGGGGATCCACGAGCAGTACTTC. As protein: CASSYSFGQGIHEQYF.

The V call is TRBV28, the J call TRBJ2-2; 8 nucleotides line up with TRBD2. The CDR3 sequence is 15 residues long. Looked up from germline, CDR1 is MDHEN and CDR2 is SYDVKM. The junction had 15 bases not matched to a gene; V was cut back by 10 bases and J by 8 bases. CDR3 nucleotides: TGTGCCATCACCTCCTCGGGAGGGGTTAGGGGGGAGCTGTTTTTT. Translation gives CAITSSGGVRGELFF.

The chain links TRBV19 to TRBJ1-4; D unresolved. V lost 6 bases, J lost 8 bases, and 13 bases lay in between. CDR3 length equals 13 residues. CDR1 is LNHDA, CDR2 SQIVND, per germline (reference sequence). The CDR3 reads CASRPLMSEKLFF. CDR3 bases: TGTGCCAGTAGACCACTGATGTCCGAAAAACTGTTTTTT.